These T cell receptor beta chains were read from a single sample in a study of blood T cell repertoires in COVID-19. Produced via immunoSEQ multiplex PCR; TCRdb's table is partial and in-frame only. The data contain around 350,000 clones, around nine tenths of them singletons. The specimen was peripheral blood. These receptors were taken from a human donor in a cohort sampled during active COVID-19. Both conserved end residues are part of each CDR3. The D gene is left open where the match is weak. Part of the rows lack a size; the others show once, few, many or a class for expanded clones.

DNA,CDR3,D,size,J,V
TGTGCCAGCACCCAGAGGCTGCAGAACACTGAAGCTTTCTTT,CASTQRLQNTEAFF,NA,NA,TRBJ1-1,TRBV16
TGTGCCAGCTCTAGCGGCAGGTGGGGAGGAGGCTACACCTTC,CASSSGRWGGGYTF,NA,NA,TRBJ1-2,TRBV19
TGCGCCAGCAGCTGGAGGGGACTAGCGGGGACAGCTAGCACAGATACGCAGTATTTT,CASSWRGLAGTASTDTQYF,TRBD2,NA,TRBJ2-3,TRBV5-1
TGCGCCAGCAGCCAGGAAAGGGGGTTCACTGAAGCTTTCTTT,CASSQERGFTEAFF,NA,NA,TRBJ1-1,TRBV4-1
TGTGCCAGCGGGGGGCAGCCCCAGCATTTT,CASGGQPQHF,NA,few,TRBJ1-5,TRBV6-6
TGTGCCAGCAGCTCACCTCAGGGGACTAGCTACACCTTC,CASSSPQGTSYTF,NA,NA,TRBJ1-2,TRBV3-1/TRBV3-2
TGTGCCAGCAGCCAGGACACGGACAGCTATGGCTACACCTTC,CASSQDTDSYGYTF,NA,NA,TRBJ1-2,TRBV7-9
TGTGCCAGCAGCGTAGATCGGCTAGCGGGGCTGGGAGAGCAGTACTTC,CASSVDRLAGLGEQYF,TRBD2,NA,TRBJ2-7,TRBV9
TGTGCCAGTAGTATGTATGGACCGGGGAGGGAGCGGTTCTTC,CASSMYGPGRERFF,TRBD2,once,TRBJ2-1,TRBV19
TGTGCCAGCAGCCAAGAGACTAGCGGGGGGTCCTTCAGCTCCTACGAGCAGTACTTC,CASSQETSGGSFSSYEQYF,TRBD2,NA,TRBJ2-7,TRBV3-1/TRBV3-2
TGTGCCAGCAGCTTCCTAGATACGCAGTATTTT,CASSFLDTQYF,NA,few,TRBJ2-3,TRBV28
TGTGCCAGCAGTTACCGGCCAGGGGGTAATTCACCCCTCCACTTT,CASSYRPGGNSPLHF,TRBD1,NA,TRBJ1-6,TRBV6-2/TRBV6-3
TGTGCCACCCCCCGGGATAACGACGGGGAGCTGTTTTTT,CATPRDNDGELFF,NA,NA,TRBJ2-2,TRBV6-5
TGTGCCAGTCGAGGCGGGAGGCCCCATGAGCAGTTCTTC,CASRGGRPHEQFF,TRBD2,NA,TRBJ2-1,TRBV19
TGTGCCAGCTCACCACTCCGGGACAGCGACCGCCCCTACGAGCAGTACTTC,CASSPLRDSDRPYEQYF,TRBD1,NA,TRBJ2-7,TRBV18
TGTGCCAGCAGCCAGGATCAGGGACATTTTGGCTACACCTTC,CASSQDQGHFGYTF,NA,NA,TRBJ1-2,TRBV27
TGTGCCAGCAGTTACTCCAATCCCCCGTACTATGAGCAGTTCTTC,CASSYSNPPYYEQFF,NA,NA,TRBJ2-1,TRBV6-6
TGCGCCAGCAGCTTGTGGGGACAGTTCTCTAGCACAGATACGCAGTATTTT,CASSLWGQFSSTDTQYF,TRBD1,NA,TRBJ2-3,TRBV5-1
TGTGCTAGCAGCTCTGGACTAGCGGGGATAAATGAGCAGTTCTTC,CASSSGLAGINEQFF,TRBD2,NA,TRBJ2-1,TRBV7-7
TGTGCCAGCAGTTTAACCAGGGGGTATTACACCTTC,CASSLTRGYYTF,TRBD1,NA,TRBJ1-2,TRBV12-3/TRBV12-4
TGTGCCAGCTCACCAACAGGGGGGAACACTGAAGCTTTCTTT,CASSPTGGNTEAFF,TRBD1,NA,TRBJ1-1,TRBV18
TGCGCCAGCAGCCAGGGACTAGCGGAGAACACCGGGGAGCTGTTTTTT,CASSQGLAENTGELFF,TRBD2,NA,TRBJ2-2,TRBV4-1
TGTGCCAGCAGCCCACTTGACGGGGACACTGAAGCTTTCTTT,CASSPLDGDTEAFF,NA,NA,TRBJ1-1,TRBV5-6
TGTGCCAGCAGTGCCGAGCGAACCGGGGAGCTGTTTTTT,CASSAERTGELFF,NA,NA,TRBJ2-2,TRBV12-3/TRBV12-4
TGTGCCAGCAGCTCCGGTTCCCTTGACTGGAGCACAGATACGCAGTATTTT,CASSSGSLDWSTDTQYF,NA,NA,TRBJ2-3,TRBV7-9
TGTGCCAGCAGTTACTCGAGGGCTGGGAATGAAGCTTTCTTT,CASSYSRAGNEAFF,NA,NA,TRBJ1-1,TRBV6-5
TGTGCCAGCTCAACGTCTTCGGGGAACACTGAAGCTTTCTTT,CASSTSSGNTEAFF,NA,many,TRBJ1-1,TRBV18
TGTGCCAGCAGCTATAATCCAGGGGTCGGGGCCAACGTCCTGACTTTC,CASSYNPGVGANVLTF,NA,NA,TRBJ2-6,TRBV7-6
TGTGCCAGCAGCCGGGACAGGGCAGAAAAACTGTTTTTT,CASSRDRAEKLFF,TRBD1,NA,TRBJ1-4,TRBV28